This is a list of T cell receptor beta chains from one sample in a study of identical twins. TCRdb redid the calling of the 5' RACE reads with MiXCR, one entry per CDR3 protein. The repertoire holds 200,000 to 250,000 distinct CDR3 sequences, with more than 12% as singletons. Material for sequencing was memory (CD45RO+) T cells sorted from blood. Source of these receptors: a woman between 18 and 29 years old in good health. CDR3s include the opening cysteine and the closing phenylalanine or tryptophan. The D gene is left open where the match is weak. The listing skips clone size in some rows; elsewhere it reads once, few, many or a size class.

v_call,clone_size,d_call,cdr3_length,j_call,cdr3_aa,cdr3_nt
TRBV9,few,-,16,TRBJ1-1,CASSEPSQGMNTEAFF,TGTGCCAGCAGCGAGCCCTCACAGGGCATGAACACTGAAGCTTTCTTT
TRBV25-1,-,-,13,TRBJ1-1,CASSESYITEAFF,TGTGCCAGCAGTGAAAGCTATATTACTGAAGCTTTCTTT
TRBV20-1,-,-,14,TRBJ1-3,CSARVQQRPGTIYF,TGCAGTGCTAGAGTACAGCAGCGGCCCGGCACCATATATTTT
TRBV20-1,-,-,13,TRBJ1-3,CSALGVSGNTIYF,TGCAGTGCTCTAGGGGTCTCTGGAAACACCATATATTTT
TRBV5-1,many,-,12,TRBJ2-7,CASRADQHEQYF,TGCGCCAGCAGGGCCGACCAGCACGAGCAGTACTTC
TRBV2,few,-,13,TRBJ1-2,CATSEGVTYGYTF,TGTGCCACTAGTGAGGGTGTGACTTATGGCTACACCTTC
TRBV20-1,-,-,13,TRBJ2-5,CSASGTSYGTQYF,TGCAGTGCCTCCGGGACCTCATACGGGACCCAGTACTTC
TRBV30,few,-,14,TRBJ1-2,CAWNGGPRAVGYTF,TGTGCCTGGAACGGTGGGCCAAGAGCCGTCGGCTACACCTTC
TRBV5-1,many,TRBD1,16,TRBJ1-1,CASSPFGQGLNTEAFF,TGCGCCAGCAGCCCCTTCGGACAGGGGCTGAACACTGAAGCTTTCTTT
TRBV6-2/TRBV6-3,-,-,15,TRBJ2-3,CASRRPGDFTDTQYF,TGTGCCAGCAGGCGCCCGGGGGATTTTACAGATACGCAGTATTTT
TRBV7-2,many,-,15,TRBJ2-1,CASSPGLAAYNEQFF,TGTGCCAGCAGCCCCGGTCTAGCAGCTTACAATGAGCAGTTCTTC
TRBV20-1,-,-,14,TRBJ1-1,CSAKIPNMNTEAFF,TGCAGTGCCAAGATACCTAACATGAACACTGAAGCTTTCTTT
TRBV12-3/TRBV12-4,-,-,13,TRBJ1-1,CASTPQAKSEAFF,TGTGCCAGCACCCCACAGGCGAAATCTGAAGCTTTCTTT
TRBV20-1,few,TRBD1,16,TRBJ1-2,CSASTGQPFFNYGYTF,TGCAGTGCTTCTACGGGACAGCCGTTTTTCAACTATGGCTACACCTTC
TRBV7-6,-,-,14,TRBJ2-2,CASSLGINTGELFF,TGTGCCAGCAGCTTAGGGATAAACACCGGGGAGCTGTTTTTT
TRBV11-3,once,-,12,TRBJ2-7,CASSSMGGEQYF,TGTGCCAGCAGCTCAATGGGCGGGGAGCAGTACTTC
TRBV11-2,few,-,15,TRBJ1-1,CASSLGHTVGTEAFF,TGTGCCAGCAGCTTAGGGCATACGGTCGGCACTGAAGCTTTCTTT
TRBV25-1,-,-,16,TRBJ2-6,CASSGGTYSGANVLTF,TGTGCCAGCAGTGGAGGGACCTACTCTGGGGCCAACGTCCTGACTTTC
TRBV28,few,-,15,TRBJ2-7,CASSVGDSPSREQYF,TGTGCCAGCAGTGTGGGGGACTCGCCTTCAAGGGAGCAGTACTTC
TRBV20-1,-,-,13,TRBJ1-5,CSATTAINQPQHF,TGCAGTGCTACGACAGCGATTAATCAGCCCCAGCATTTT
TRBV20-1,-,-,14,TRBJ2-5,CSAQDPGGTETQYF,TGCAGTGCACAAGACCCCGGGGGAACGGAGACCCAGTACTTC
TRBV20-1,-,TRBD2,16,TRBJ2-2,CSAPRLAGVQTGELFF,TGCAGTGCACCTAGACTAGCGGGAGTCCAGACCGGGGAGCTGTTTTTT
TRBV28,few,-,16,TRBJ2-5,CASSLWGTTTVETQYF,TGTGCCAGCAGTTTATGGGGCACAACCACGGTGGAGACCCAGTACTTC
TRBV11-2,-,TRBD2,15,TRBJ2-7,CASSYGLAEYYEQYF,TGTGCCAGCAGCTACGGACTAGCGGAGTACTACGAGCAGTACTTC
TRBV7-2,-,-,12,TRBJ2-7,CASSHSPHEQYF,TGTGCCAGCAGCCACTCTCCCCACGAGCAGTACTTC
TRBV20-1,many,TRBD2,18,TRBJ2-7,CSADPGTSGNRAPYEQYF,TGCAGTGCTGACCCGGGGACTAGCGGGAACCGGGCCCCCTACGAGCAGTACTTC
TRBV6-5,-,-,14,TRBJ2-2,CASSYTRSSGELFF,TGTGCCAGCAGTTACACTAGGAGTTCCGGGGAGCTGTTTTTT
TRBV9,-,-,15,TRBJ2-5,CASSVSTHSGEAQYF,TGTGCCAGCAGCGTATCGACCCACTCGGGAGAGGCCCAGTACTTC
TRBV7-8,-,-,15,TRBJ2-4,CASSLGRQVENIQYF,TGTGCCAGCAGCTTAGGGCGACAGGTAGAAAACATTCAGTACTTC
TRBV15,many,-,16,TRBJ2-5,CATSRDSARSSKTQYF,TGTGCCACCAGCAGAGATTCCGCCAGGTCGTCGAAGACCCAGTACTTC
TRBV6-1,few,-,14,TRBJ2-1,CASSLARSYNEQFF,TGTGCCAGCAGTTTAGCGCGCTCCTACAATGAGCAGTTCTTC
TRBV7-2,few,-,16,TRBJ2-3,CATTTDTGSRTDTQYF,TGTGCCACCACCACGGATACGGGAAGCCGCACAGATACGCAGTATTTT
TRBV29-1,-,TRBD1,12,TRBJ1-2,CSVEAGGGFYTF,TGCAGCGTTGAAGCAGGGGGAGGTTTCTACACCTTC
TRBV10-3,few,-,13,TRBJ1-5,CAINPDSNQPQHF,TGTGCCATCAACCCGGATAGCAATCAGCCCCAGCATTTT
TRBV12-3/TRBV12-4,medium-sized,TRBD1,15,TRBJ2-2,CASTPGTGWNGELFF,TGTGCCAGCACCCCGGGGACAGGGTGGAACGGGGAGCTGTTTTTT
TRBV6-5,few,-,12,TRBJ2-6,CASSRTANVLTF,TGTGCCAGCAGTCGTACGGCCAACGTCCTGACTTTC
TRBV5-1,few,-,13,TRBJ1-2,CASSLGVRGGYTF,TGCGCCAGCAGCTTGGGAGTAAGGGGCGGCTACACCTTC
TRBV4-2,-,-,17,TRBJ2-3,CASCGGVAVPSTDTQYF,TGTGCCAGCTGTGGGGGAGTTGCGGTACCTAGCACAGATACGCAGTATTTT
TRBV20-1,few,-,14,TRBJ2-7,CSARAPSGAYEQYF,TGCAGTGCTAGAGCCCCAAGCGGAGCCTACGAGCAGTACTTC
TRBV5-1,many,-,11,TRBJ2-1,CASSFGKEQFF,TGCGCCAGCAGCTTTGGAAAGGAGCAGTTCTTC
TRBV6-1,few,-,14,TRBJ2-7,CATSQGRGSYEQYF,TGTGCCACCAGTCAGGGGCGTGGGTCCTACGAGCAGTACTTC
TRBV12-3/TRBV12-4,many,TRBD2,15,TRBJ2-1,CASSLVLAGSNEQFF,TGTGCCAGCAGTTTAGTACTAGCGGGAAGCAATGAGCAGTTCTTC
TRBV5-5,-,-,18,TRBJ2-1,CASSYFGTVGESYNEQFF,TGTGCCAGCAGCTATTTCGGGACGGTTGGGGAGTCCTACAATGAGCAGTTCTTC
TRBV6-5,few,-,18,TRBJ1-1,CASRPAPGAGGRNTEAFF,TGTGCCAGCAGACCCGCTCCAGGGGCTGGCGGACGTAACACTGAAGCTTTCTTT
TRBV5-6,-,-,13,TRBJ2-7,CASSWGTSYEQYF,TGTGCCAGCAGCTGGGGGACATCGTACGAGCAGTACTTC
TRBV20-1,few,TRBD1,12,TRBJ1-2,CSAKTGQGPYTF,TGCAGTGCCAAGACCGGACAGGGACCCTACACCTTC
TRBV5-6,few,-,13,TRBJ2-7,CASSWASVREQYF,TGTGCCAGCAGCTGGGCTAGCGTTCGCGAGCAGTACTTC
TRBV20-1,many,-,16,TRBJ1-1,CSARDSQLGDSTEAFF,TGCAGTGCTAGAGACAGTCAGCTAGGGGACTCCACTGAAGCTTTCTTT
TRBV6-1,few,TRBD1,13,TRBJ1-1,CASRPTGWTEAFF,TGTGCCAGCAGGCCGACAGGGTGGACTGAAGCTTTCTTT
TRBV3-1,many,-,14,TRBJ2-1,CASQLVGQYNEQFF,TGTGCCAGTCAACTAGTCGGACAGTACAATGAGCAGTTCTTC
TRBV20-1,few,-,14,TRBJ2-2,CSARGRGNTGELFF,TGCAGTGCCAGAGGCAGGGGGAACACCGGGGAGCTGTTTTTT
TRBV15,-,TRBD1,15,TRBJ1-4,CATSRVTGVGEKLFF,TGTGCCACCAGCAGAGTTACAGGGGTGGGTGAAAAACTGTTTTTT